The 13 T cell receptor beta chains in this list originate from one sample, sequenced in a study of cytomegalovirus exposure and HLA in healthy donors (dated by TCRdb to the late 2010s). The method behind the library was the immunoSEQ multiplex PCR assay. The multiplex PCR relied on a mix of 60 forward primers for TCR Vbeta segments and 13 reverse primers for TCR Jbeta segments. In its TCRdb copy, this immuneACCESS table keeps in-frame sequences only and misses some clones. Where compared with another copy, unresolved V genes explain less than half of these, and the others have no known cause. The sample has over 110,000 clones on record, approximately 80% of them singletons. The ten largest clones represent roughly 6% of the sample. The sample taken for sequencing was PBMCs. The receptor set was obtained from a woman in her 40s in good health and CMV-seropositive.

CDR3 residues: CASSSIYEREGLETQYF. DNA of the CDR3: TGTGCCAGCAGCTCAATTTATGAGCGGGAGGGCCTGGAGACCCAGTACTTC. The rearrangement joins TRBV11-2 to TRBJ2-5; TRBD2 agrees at 10 bases. The V and J ends lost 4 bases and 5 bases, in that order; junction bases with no gene match: 13. Looked up from germline, CDR1 is SGHAT and CDR2 is FQNNGV. The CDR3 spans 17 residues. Drawing the rest from reference TRBV11-2 and TRBJ2-5, the complete variable domain is EAGVAQSPRYKIIEKRQSVAFWCNPISGHATLYWYQQILGQGPKLLIQFQNNGVVDDSQLPKDRFSAERLKGVDSTLKIQPAKLEDSAVYLCASSSIYEREGLETQYFGPGTRLLVL.

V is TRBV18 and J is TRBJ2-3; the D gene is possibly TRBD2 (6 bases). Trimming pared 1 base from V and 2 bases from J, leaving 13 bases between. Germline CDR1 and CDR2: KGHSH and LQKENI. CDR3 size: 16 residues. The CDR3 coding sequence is TGTGCCAGCTCACCACGCGGTAGCGGAGTCACAGATACGCAGTATTTT. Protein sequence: CASSPRGSGVTDTQYF.

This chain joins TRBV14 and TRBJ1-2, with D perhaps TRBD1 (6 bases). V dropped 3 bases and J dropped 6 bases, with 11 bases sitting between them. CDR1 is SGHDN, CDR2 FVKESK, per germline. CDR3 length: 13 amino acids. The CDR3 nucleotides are TGTGCCAGCAGCCATAACAGGGAAGATGGCTACACCTTC. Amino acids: CASSHNREDGYTF.

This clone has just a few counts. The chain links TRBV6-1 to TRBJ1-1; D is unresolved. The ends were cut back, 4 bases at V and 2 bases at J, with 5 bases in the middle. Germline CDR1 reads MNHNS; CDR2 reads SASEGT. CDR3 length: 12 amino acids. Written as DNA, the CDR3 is TGTGCCAGCAGTGTCCTTAACACTGAAGCTTTCTTT. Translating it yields CASSVLNTEAFF.

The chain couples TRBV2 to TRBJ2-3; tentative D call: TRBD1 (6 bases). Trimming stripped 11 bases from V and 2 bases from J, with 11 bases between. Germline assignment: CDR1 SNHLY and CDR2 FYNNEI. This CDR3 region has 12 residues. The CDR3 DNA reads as TGTGCCGGTGGACAGTTCACAGATACGCAGTATTTT. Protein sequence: CAGGQFTDTQYF.

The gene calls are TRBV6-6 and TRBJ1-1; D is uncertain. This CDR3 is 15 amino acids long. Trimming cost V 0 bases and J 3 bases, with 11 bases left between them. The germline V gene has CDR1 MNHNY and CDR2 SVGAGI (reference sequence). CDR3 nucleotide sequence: TGTGCCAGCAGTTACTCGCCGCCAGTATACACTGAAGCTTTCTTT. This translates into CASSYSPPVYTEAFF.

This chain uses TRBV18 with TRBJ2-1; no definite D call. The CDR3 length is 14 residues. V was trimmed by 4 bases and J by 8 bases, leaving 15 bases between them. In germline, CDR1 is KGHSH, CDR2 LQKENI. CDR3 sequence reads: CASSLPVKPHEQFF. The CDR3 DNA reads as TGTGCCAGCTCACTCCCTGTGAAGCCCCATGAGCAGTTCTTC.

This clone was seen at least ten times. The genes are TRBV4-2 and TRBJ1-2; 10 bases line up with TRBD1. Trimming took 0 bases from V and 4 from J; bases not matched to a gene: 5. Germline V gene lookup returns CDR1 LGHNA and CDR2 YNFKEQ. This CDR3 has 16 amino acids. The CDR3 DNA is TGTGCCAGCAGCCAAGATACGGGACAGGGGTCCTATGGCTACACCTTC. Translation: CASSQDTGQGSYGYTF.

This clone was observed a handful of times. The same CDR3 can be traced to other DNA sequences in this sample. The DNA of the CDR3 is TGTGCCAGCTCACCAGGGACAGGGTCCTACGAGCAGTACTTC. Translated: CASSPGTGSYEQYF. The rearrangement links TRBV18 to TRBJ2-7; TRBD1 matches 9 bases. V gave up 2 bases and J gave up 1 base; unmatched junction bases: 0. Germline V gene data show CDR1 as KGHSH and CDR2 as LQKENI. The CDR3 loop spans 14 amino acids.

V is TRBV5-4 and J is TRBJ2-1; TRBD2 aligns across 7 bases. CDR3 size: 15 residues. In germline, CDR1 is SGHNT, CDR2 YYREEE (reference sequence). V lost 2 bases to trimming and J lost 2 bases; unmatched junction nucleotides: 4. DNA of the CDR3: TGTGCCAGCAGCTTCGGGGGGAGGCCCTACAATGAGCAGTTCTTC. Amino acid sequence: CASSFGGRPYNEQFF.

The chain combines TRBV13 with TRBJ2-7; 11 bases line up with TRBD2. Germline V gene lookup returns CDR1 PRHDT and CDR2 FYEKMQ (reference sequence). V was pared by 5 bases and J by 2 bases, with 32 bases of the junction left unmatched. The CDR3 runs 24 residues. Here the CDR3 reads CASSRKAPGQVSIGLAGVTYEQYF. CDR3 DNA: TGTGCCAGCAGCCGAAAAGCCCCGGGACAGGTCTCGATTGGACTAGCGGGCGTCACCTACGAGCAGTACTTC.

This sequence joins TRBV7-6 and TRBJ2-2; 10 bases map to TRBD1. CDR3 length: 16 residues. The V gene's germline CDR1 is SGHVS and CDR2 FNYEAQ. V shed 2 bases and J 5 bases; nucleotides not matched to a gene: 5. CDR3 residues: CASSLPRTGGTGELFF. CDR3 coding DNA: TGTGCCAGCAGCTTACCCCGGACAGGGGGGACCGGGGAGCTGTTTTTT.

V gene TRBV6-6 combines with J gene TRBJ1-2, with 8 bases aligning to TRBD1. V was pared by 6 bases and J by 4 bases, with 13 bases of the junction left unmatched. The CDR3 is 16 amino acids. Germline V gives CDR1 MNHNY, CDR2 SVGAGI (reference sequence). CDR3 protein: CASRRTGTYNLYGYTF. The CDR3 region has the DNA TGTGCCAGCAGGCGGACAGGGACCTACAATCTCTATGGCTACACCTTC.